Below are 7 T cell receptor beta chains sequenced from a single sample in a study of T cell responses to AZD1222 COVID-19 vaccine. Repertoires were generated with immunoSEQ multiplex PCR, while TCRdb's copy carries only in-frame clones and drops some. This table has under 75,000 clones, roughly 87% appearing once. The sequencing used peripheral blood, collected on day 0 of AZD1222 vaccination. Receptor source: an adult in good health.

The chain links TRBV7-9 to TRBJ2-5, with 8 bases aligning to TRBD2. V trimming: 3 bases; J trimming: 1 base; junction bases outside the gene matches: 10. Looked up from germline, CDR1 is SEHNR and CDR2 is FQNEAQ (reference sequence). This CDR3 contains 17 residues. The CDR3 here is CASSLLGRGASQETQYF. The CDR3 nucleotides read TGTGCCAGCAGCTTGCTCGGGAGGGGGGCCTCCCAAGAGACCCAGTACTTC.

The chain is built from TRBV5-1 and TRBJ2-1, with D tentatively TRBD2 (5 bases). The CDR3 runs to 16 residues. The V and J ends lost 0 bases and 6 bases respectively, with 16 bases between them. The germline gives CDR1 SGHRS, CDR2 YFSETQ. The CDR3 is CASSLESPSWGNEQFF. The DNA for the CDR3 is TGCGCCAGCAGCTTGGAGTCCCCTAGCTGGGGCAATGAGCAGTTCTTC.

The chain carries TRBV9 and TRBJ2-1; TRBD2 aligns across 12 bases. The germline V gene has CDR1 SGDLS and CDR2 YYNGEE. The V and J ends lost 0 bases and 7 bases, in that order; junction bases with no gene match: 5. The CDR3 covers 16 residues. DNA for the CDR3: TGTGCCAGCAGCGTAGCCCTAGCGGGGGGGTGGAATGAGCAGTTCTTC. Amino acid sequence: CASSVALAGGWNEQFF.

The chain couples TRBV19 to TRBJ2-7; 8 bases agree with TRBD2. J was trimmed by 4 bases and V by 3 bases; bases with no gene match: 5. The CDR3 runs 14 residues. The germline V gene has CDR1 LNHDA and CDR2 SQIVND (reference sequence). DNA for the CDR3: TGTGCCAGTAGTATGTTAGCGGGAAGGTACGAGCAGTACTTC. It translates to CASSMLAGRYEQYF.

The rearrangement uses TRBV9 and TRBJ2-7; 11 bases align to TRBD1. The germline CDR1 and CDR2 sequences are SGDLS and YYNGEE. V was pared by 3 bases and J by 4 bases, with 3 bases of the junction left unmatched. The CDR3 loop spans 14 amino acids. The DNA for the CDR3 is TGTGCCAGCAGCGGGACAGGGGGCTTTTACGAGCAGTACTTC. Protein: CASSGTGGFYEQYF.

The genes are TRBV2 and TRBJ1-5; a weak D match, TRBD1 (5 bases). The V gene lost 6 bases and the J gene lost 7 bases, with 10 bases spanning the gap. Germline V gene sequence: CDR1 SNHLY, CDR2 FYNNEI. The CDR3 runs 12 residues. This CDR3 is CASRGEGQPQHF. DNA for the CDR3: TGTGCCAGCAGGGGGGAGGGACAGCCCCAGCATTTT.

V is TRBV11-3 and J is TRBJ2-3; no clear D gene. This CDR3 spans 14 amino acids. The germline gives CDR1 SGHNT, CDR2 YENEEA. V shed 1 base and J shed 2 bases, with 7 bases lying between them. The CDR3 spells CASSLVAVTDTQYF. In nucleotides, the CDR3 is TGTGCCAGCAGCTTAGTCGCCGTCACAGATACGCAGTATTTT.